This T cell receptor beta chain was retrieved from a study of control samples from healthy donors and cancer patients. Sequenced by immunoSEQ multiplex PCR; TCRdb stores in-frame clones only, minus some. This table has more than 60,000 clones, roughly nine tenths appearing once. The CDR3 loop spans 15 amino acids. Trimming removed 2 bases from V and 0 bases from J, with 5 bases in between. Germline V gene data show CDR1 as MDHEN and CDR2 as SYDVKM. This clonotype was obtained from a woman in her fifties or sixties with colorectal cancer. The chain joins TRBV28 to TRBJ2-6; D gene unclear. Sequenced material: PBMCs. CDR3 sequence: CASSLPSSGANVLTF. The CDR3 bases are TGTGCCAGCAGTTTACCCAGCTCTGGGGCCAACGTCCTGACTTTC.